A selection of T cell receptor beta chains follows, all from one sample in a study of graft-versus-host responses after intestinal transplantation. Antigen specificity for these receptors is unknown. Here immunoSEQ multiplex PCR was the method, and the copy in TCRdb shows in-frame clones only, minus some. The sample carries roughly 120,000 clones, approximately 90% recorded once. The sample here was unstimulated CD4+ T cells sorted from spleen or lymph node cells, taken before intestinal transplant. The receptors shown here come from a human donor who received an intestinal transplant. Both conserved end residues are part of each CDR3. D genes are given only for firm matches. Clone size is stated in some rows and not others, as once, few, many or a class when expanded.

j_gene: TRBJ1-3
d_gene: .
abundance: .
v_gene: TRBV18
CDR3aa: CASSPAAGNTIYF
CDR3nt: TGTGCCAGCTCACCCGCCGCGGGAAACACCATATATTTT

j_gene: TRBJ1-1
d_gene: .
abundance: .
v_gene: TRBV5-1
CDR3aa: CASSSLIQGRDTEAFF
CDR3nt: TGCGCCAGCAGCTCCCTTATACAGGGTAGGGACACTGAAGCTTTCTTT

j_gene: TRBJ2-3
d_gene: TRBD2
abundance: .
v_gene: TRBV28
CDR3aa: CASRRNRLAGGIGTQYF
CDR3nt: TGTGCCAGCAGGCGCAACCGACTAGCGGGAGGGATTGGTACGCAGTATTTT

j_gene: TRBJ2-3
d_gene: .
abundance: .
v_gene: TRBV6-5
CDR3aa: CASSSPGGREDTQYF
CDR3nt: TGTGCCAGCAGTTCTCCCGGGGGGCGCGAAGATACGCAGTATTTT

j_gene: TRBJ2-3
d_gene: .
abundance: .
v_gene: TRBV7-8
CDR3aa: CASSSQRTDTQYF
CDR3nt: TGTGCCAGCAGCTCCCAACGGACAGATACGCAGTATTTT

j_gene: TRBJ2-1
d_gene: TRBD2
abundance: .
v_gene: TRBV2
CDR3aa: CASRATSGKLYNEQFF
CDR3nt: TGTGCCAGCAGGGCGACTAGCGGGAAACTCTACAATGAGCAGTTCTTC

j_gene: TRBJ2-1
d_gene: .
abundance: .
v_gene: TRBV2
CDR3aa: CANYNRVTYNEQFF
CDR3nt: TGTGCCAACTATAACAGGGTTACCTACAATGAGCAGTTCTTC

j_gene: TRBJ1-5
d_gene: .
abundance: .
v_gene: TRBV30
CDR3aa: CAWARGAGNQPQHF
CDR3nt: TGTGCCTGGGCCAGGGGAGCGGGCAATCAGCCCCAGCATTTT

j_gene: TRBJ1-5
d_gene: TRBD1
abundance: .
v_gene: TRBV6-1
CDR3aa: CASSAKWSGTGGLSNQPQHF
CDR3nt: TGTGCCAGCAGTGCAAAGTGGAGCGGGACAGGGGGTCTAAGCAATCAGCCCCAGCATTTT

j_gene: TRBJ2-1
d_gene: TRBD1
abundance: .
v_gene: TRBV2
CDR3aa: CASSRDRGPNEQFF
CDR3nt: TGTGCCAGCAGCCGGGACAGGGGGCCCAATGAGCAGTTCTTC

j_gene: TRBJ2-2
d_gene: .
abundance: .
v_gene: TRBV19
CDR3aa: CASLGRVNTGELFF
CDR3nt: TGTGCCAGTCTGGGCAGGGTGAACACCGGGGAGCTGTTTTTT

j_gene: TRBJ1-2
d_gene: .
abundance: .
v_gene: TRBV11-2
CDR3aa: CASSQQGGYTF
CDR3nt: TGTGCCAGCAGCCAACAGGGAGGCTACACCTTC

j_gene: TRBJ2-7
d_gene: TRBD1
abundance: .
v_gene: TRBV11-2
CDR3aa: CASSPYEGQLSSYEQYF
CDR3nt: TGTGCCAGCAGCCCTTACGAGGGACAGCTTAGCTCCTACGAGCAGTACTTC

j_gene: TRBJ1-1
d_gene: TRBD1
abundance: .
v_gene: TRBV27
CDR3aa: CARGLGTGGLSTEAFF
CDR3nt: TGTGCCAGGGGATTGGGGACAGGGGGCCTCAGTACCGAAGCTTTCTTT

j_gene: TRBJ1-2
d_gene: TRBD1
abundance: .
v_gene: TRBV5-1
CDR3aa: CASSLVQGGAYGYTF
CDR3nt: TGCGCCAGCAGCTTGGTACAGGGGGGGGCCTATGGCTACACCTTC

j_gene: TRBJ2-7
d_gene: .
abundance: .
v_gene: TRBV15
CDR3aa: CATSIGGDSYEQYF
CDR3nt: TGTGCCACCAGCATAGGGGGGGACTCCTACGAGCAGTACTTC

j_gene: TRBJ1-5
d_gene: .
abundance: .
v_gene: TRBV4-2
CDR3aa: CASSQDRGGSYNNQPQHF
CDR3nt: TGTGCCAGCAGCCAAGACCGGGGGGGTAGTTATAACAATCAGCCCCAGCATTTT

j_gene: TRBJ2-7
d_gene: .
abundance: .
v_gene: TRBV2
CDR3aa: CASFYLYEQYF
CDR3nt: TGTGCCAGCTTCTACCTCTACGAGCAGTACTTC

j_gene: TRBJ2-7
d_gene: .
abundance: .
v_gene: TRBV2
CDR3aa: CATKELAYEQYF
CDR3nt: TGTGCCACGAAAGAACTGGCCTACGAGCAGTACTTC

j_gene: TRBJ2-1
d_gene: .
abundance: .
v_gene: TRBV6-5
CDR3aa: CASNQLNLLYNEQFF
CDR3nt: TGTGCCAGCAACCAACTTAATCTGCTCTACAATGAGCAGTTCTTC

j_gene: TRBJ1-2
d_gene: .
abundance: few
v_gene: TRBV5-1
CDR3aa: CASSLEAGNYGYTF
CDR3nt: TGCGCCAGCAGCTTGGAGGCAGGGAACTATGGCTACACCTTC

j_gene: TRBJ2-4
d_gene: .
abundance: .
v_gene: TRBV5-4
CDR3aa: CASRQREGSGNIQYF
CDR3nt: TGTGCCAGCAGACAAAGGGAAGGGAGTGGAAACATTCAGTACTTC

j_gene: TRBJ1-1
d_gene: .
abundance: .
v_gene: TRBV10-1
CDR3aa: CASRGRGFANTEAFF
CDR3nt: TGCGCCAGCAGGGGGCGGGGATTTGCGAACACTGAAGCTTTCTTT

j_gene: TRBJ1-1
d_gene: .
abundance: .
v_gene: TRBV27
CDR3aa: CASSLRGGRLNTEAFF
CDR3nt: TGTGCCAGCAGTTTACGAGGCGGTCGATTGAACACTGAAGCTTTCTTT

j_gene: TRBJ1-4
d_gene: TRBD1
abundance: .
v_gene: TRBV28
CDR3aa: CASSSQGATNEKLFF
CDR3nt: TGTGCCAGCAGTTCCCAGGGGGCAACTAATGAAAAACTGTTTTTT

j_gene: TRBJ2-3
d_gene: TRBD2
abundance: .
v_gene: TRBV30
CDR3aa: CAWMGRLRGGIYTDTQYF
CDR3nt: TGTGCCTGGATGGGCCGTTTGCGCGGGGGGATTTACACAGATACGCAGTATTTT

j_gene: TRBJ1-2
d_gene: .
abundance: .
v_gene: TRBV6-5
CDR3aa: CASSYGHSGYGYTF
CDR3nt: TGTGCCAGCAGTTATGGGCATTCAGGCTATGGCTACACCTTC

j_gene: TRBJ1-1
d_gene: TRBD1
abundance: .
v_gene: TRBV5-1
CDR3aa: CASSPNSLKTGDTEAFF
CDR3nt: TGCGCCAGCAGCCCTAACTCTCTTAAGACAGGGGACACTGAAGCTTTCTTT

j_gene: TRBJ1-4
d_gene: .
abundance: once
v_gene: TRBV18
CDR3aa: CASSPDTRGGEKLFF
CDR3nt: TGTGCCAGCTCACCCGACACCCGGGGAGGTGAAAAACTGTTTTTT

j_gene: TRBJ1-2
d_gene: TRBD1
abundance: .
v_gene: TRBV30
CDR3aa: CAWSAGQGGSRSRGYGYTF
CDR3nt: TGTGCCTGGAGCGCGGGACAGGGCGGGAGCAGGAGTAGGGGCTATGGCTACACCTTC

j_gene: TRBJ2-5
d_gene: TRBD2
abundance: .
v_gene: TRBV11-2
CDR3aa: CASSRSSGFQETQYF
CDR3nt: TGTGCCAGCAGCCGGTCTAGCGGGTTCCAAGAGACCCAGTACTTC

j_gene: TRBJ1-5
d_gene: TRBD1
abundance: .
v_gene: TRBV19
CDR3aa: CASSPEGQSSQPQHF
CDR3nt: TGTGCCAGTAGTCCAGAGGGACAGTCGAGTCAGCCCCAGCATTTT

j_gene: TRBJ2-4
d_gene: .
abundance: .
v_gene: TRBV5-1
CDR3aa: CASSPSKNIQYF
CDR3nt: TGCGCCAGCAGCCCGTCCAAAAACATTCAGTACTTC

j_gene: TRBJ2-5
d_gene: .
abundance: .
v_gene: TRBV11-2
CDR3aa: CASSLGPQETQYF
CDR3nt: TGTGCCAGCAGCTTGGGGCCCCAAGAGACCCAGTACTTC